Listed here is a single TCR beta chain. The sample contains more than one DNA sequence encoding this CDR3. Naive CD8 populations comprised CD45RO-negative cells positively selected for CCR7, excluding terminally differentiated effector memory CD45RA+ cells. Clones were read by immunoSEQ multiplex PCR, and TCRdb kept only the in-frame ones, dropping some. The sample contains about 1,900,000 clones, around 96% of which appear only once. V lost 2 bases, J lost 5 bases, and 3 bases stayed unmatched. Per the germline V gene, CDR1 is MNHNY and CDR2 is SVGAGI (reference sequence). There are 13 residues in the CDR3. This sample was taken from a study of shared clonotypes between healthy human individuals.

The sequencing input was naive CD8+ T cells sorted from blood. The V call is TRBV6-6, the J call TRBJ2-7; 7 bases match TRBD1. The origin of this receptor is a young man in good health. The CDR3 DNA reads TGTGCCAGCAGTTACAGCCAGGGGGACGAGCAGTACTTC. Protein sequence: CASSYSQGDEQYF.